The 20 T cell receptor beta chains listed next were all sequenced from one sample in a study of human T cells and chemical hapten exposure. Indicated time point: healthy volunteer bleed at 6 weeks. It was unfractionated whole blood from which total RNA was extracted. A single record per CDR3 protein comes from TCRdb applying MiXCR to the RACE reads. Found here are 65,000 to 95,000 distinct CDR3 sequences, approximately 8.6% of them singletons; the top ten hold approximately 1.5%. Sequencing was done on a sample of whole blood. These TCRs come from a female donor in good health. Some clones in this sample may be carry-over from other donors' samples.

On this clonotype itself: Sequence at one end of the junction differs from germline and may be a read error. The chain has TRBV12-3 or TRBV12-4 and TRBJ1-6; 7 positions agree with TRBD1. This CDR3 comprises 15 residues. DNA for the CDR3: TGTGCCAGCAGTCTATCCGGGACAGCTAATTCACCCCTCAACTTT. Its translation is CASSLSGTANSPLNF.

The chain is built from TRBV2 and TRBJ1-5; a weak D match, TRBD1 (5 bases). CDR1 is SNHLY, CDR2 FYNNEI, per germline. Trimming cost V 8 bases and J 3 bases, with 14 bases left between them. The CDR3 consists of 14 residues. CDR3 DNA sequence: TGTGCCAGCGACCCCGGAGGGGACAATCAGCCCCAGCATTTT. This sequence encodes CASDPGGDNQPQHF.

This clonotype was detected many times. This chain joins TRBV20-1 and TRBJ2-5; tentatively, D is TRBD2 (6 bases). V dropped 3 bases and J dropped 2 bases, with 13 bases sitting between them. CDR3 length: 14 residues. Germline V gives CDR1 DFQATT, CDR2 SNEGSKA (reference sequence). DNA for the CDR3: TGCAGTGCTAGGGGGGGAGCGGTACAAGAGACCCAGTACTTC. It specifies CSARGGAVQETQYF.

The table lists this clonotype with many counts. V is TRBV2 and J is TRBJ1-1, with 7 bases matching TRBD1. The germline V gene has CDR1 SNHLY and CDR2 FYNNEI. The CDR3 has 13 amino acids. Unmatched junction bases numbered 8, after V lost 6 bases and J lost 7 bases. CDR3 nucleotide sequence: TGTGCCAGCAGCGTGACAGGGCAAGGTGAAGCTTTCTTT. It yields the protein CASSVTGQGEAFF.

This chain connects TRBV7-3 to TRBJ1-3, with no clear D. CDR1 SGHTA and CDR2 FQGTGA come from the germline V gene. The CDR3 covers 15 residues. Trimming removed 2 bases at V and 2 bases at J, with 10 bases between. The CDR3: CASSLWGSTGNTIYF. As DNA, the CDR3 is TGTGCCAGCAGCTTATGGGGTTCCACTGGAAACACCATATATTTT.

This clonotype was counted between two and nine times. This chain joins TRBV4-3 and TRBJ2-7; tentatively, D is TRBD1 or TRBD2 (5 bases each). The CDR3 loop spans 15 amino acids. V shed 4 bases and J shed 2 bases, with 15 bases lying between them. Germline V CDR1 and CDR2: LGHNA, YSLEER. CDR3 nucleotide sequence: TGCGCCAGCAGCCGAACCGGGGACGGGGCCTACGAGCAGTACTTC. It specifies CASSRTGDGAYEQYF.

This clonotype has only a few counts. This chain joins TRBV13 and TRBJ1-2; tentatively, D is TRBD1 (6 bases). V lost 5 bases and J 2 bases, leaving 18 bases between the germline ends. The CDR3 loop spans 16 amino acids. Germline values: CDR1 PRHDT, CDR2 FYEKMQ (reference sequence). In nucleotides, the CDR3 is TGTGCCAGCAGCCTGGTAGCACGGGGGGCGAACTATGGCTACACCTTC. It encodes CASSLVARGANYGYTF.

This clonotype was found a few times. The CDR3 protein is CSVALTSPDTQYF. CDR3 DNA: TGCAGCGTTGCATTGACTAGCCCGGATACGCAGTATTTT. The V call is TRBV29-1, the J call TRBJ2-3; 7 bases line up with TRBD2. The germline V gene encodes CDR1 SQVTM and CDR2 ANQGSEA. The V gene end was trimmed by 4 bases and the J gene end by 6 bases; junction bases not matched to a gene: 7. The CDR3 totals 13 residues.

This clonotype has only a few counts. The chain uses TRBV20-1 and TRBJ1-3; 7 nucleotides align to TRBD1. The ends lost 1 base at V and 4 bases at J; junction bases unmatched: 4. This CDR3 has 14 amino acids. Germline V gene sequence: CDR1 DFQATT, CDR2 SNEGSKA (reference sequence). The CDR3 sequence: CSARVLDRGNTIYF. CDR3 DNA: TGCAGTGCTAGAGTTTTGGACAGGGGAAACACCATATATTTT.

This clonotype has only a few counts. The rearrangement joins TRBV20-1 to TRBJ1-2; a weak D match, TRBD1 (5 bases). The germline CDR1 and CDR2 sequences are DFQATT and SNEGSKA (reference sequence). Trimming cost V 0 bases and J 8 bases, with 10 bases left between them. This CDR3 is built from 12 residues. Here the CDR3 reads CSARETARGYTF. The CDR3 DNA reads as TGCAGTGCTAGAGAGACAGCCCGGGGCTACACCTTC.

This clonotype was observed many times. The chain uses TRBV12-3 or TRBV12-4 and TRBJ2-7; 7 nucleotides match TRBD1. V shed 7 bases, J shed 4 bases, and the junction held 10 bases outside the gene matches. This CDR3 is 14 amino acids long. CDR3 DNA: TGTGCCAGCACCGTGGACACAGGGGTGTACGAGCAGTACTTC. Translating gives CASTVDTGVYEQYF.

This clonotype occurred many times. V is TRBV13 and J is TRBJ1-6; tentatively, D is TRBD1 (6 bases). V gave up 9 bases and J gave up 1 base, with 13 bases separating them. Germline V gene data show CDR1 as PRHDT and CDR2 as FYEKMQ (reference sequence). This CDR3 has 15 residues. The CDR3 DNA reads as TGTGCCAGTTCCAGGGGTCGGTCCTATAATTCACCCCTCCACTTT. It translates to CASSRGRSYNSPLHF. Using reference TRBV13 and TRBJ1-6 for the parts outside the CDR3, the full variable domain is AAGVIQSPRHLIKEKRETATLKCYPIPRHDTVYWYQQGPGQDPQFLISFYEKMQSDKGSIPDRFSAQQFSDYHSELNMSSLELGDSALYFCASSRGRSYNSPLHFGNGTRLTVT.

Many counts were recorded for this clonotype. J is TRBJ2-7 and V is TRBV4-3, with 10 bases identical to TRBD2. CDR3 length equals 15 residues. Germline V gene data show CDR1 as LGHNA and CDR2 as YSLEER. V dropped 0 bases and J dropped 6; count of bases not matched to a gene: 5. The CDR3 loop is CASSQEGLAGAEQYF. CDR3 in DNA: TGCGCCAGCAGCCAAGAGGGGCTAGCGGGGGCCGAGCAGTACTTC.

The chain carries TRBV7-9 and TRBJ1-2; D perhaps matches TRBD1 (5 bases). Germline lookup yields CDR1 SEHNR and CDR2 FQNEAQ (reference sequence). V was trimmed by 6 bases and J by 6 bases, leaving 11 bases between them. This CDR3 contains 12 residues. Written as DNA, the CDR3 is TGTGCCAGCAGACCAGACAGTGATGGCTACACCTTC. Translating gives CASRPDSDGYTF.

This clonotype was detected ten times or more. The chain has TRBV20-1 and TRBJ2-3; 9 bases align to TRBD1. Germline-derived CDR1 and CDR2 are DFQATT and SNEGSKA (reference sequence). Trimming removed 3 bases from V and 4 bases from J; junction bases left unmatched: 5. The CDR3 extends over 14 amino acids. Written as DNA, the CDR3 is TGCAGTGCTAGTACAGGGGGCGACGCAGATACGCAGTATTTT. It encodes CSASTGGDADTQYF.

This clonotype was counted at least ten times. The rearrangement joins TRBV5-5 to TRBJ1-2; maybe TRBD1 (6 bases). The CDR3 length is 18 residues. Germline CDR1 reads SGHKS; CDR2 reads YYEKEE (reference sequence). The V end was cut by 0 bases, the J end by 2 bases, with 20 bases between. CDR3 DNA sequence: TGTGCCAGCAGCTTGGATTGGGGGGGCATGTTCGCGAACTATGGCTACACCTTC. As protein: CASSLDWGGMFANYGYTF.

This clonotype was seen at least ten times. This sequence joins TRBV20-1 and TRBJ2-7; no clear D. The CDR3 consists of 13 residues. Germline V CDR1 and CDR2: DFQATT, SNEGSKA (reference sequence). The germline V and J ends were trimmed by 3 bases and 3 bases, with 12 bases remaining between them. The chain's CDR3 is CSASPGPIYEQYF. CDR3 coding DNA: TGCAGTGCTAGTCCAGGACCTATCTACGAGCAGTACTTC.

This clonotype was observed many times. The chain carries TRBV20-1 and TRBJ2-1, with 8 bases aligning to TRBD1. J lost 5 bases, V lost 7 bases, and 4 bases had no gene match. The CDR3 extends over 12 amino acids. The germline gives CDR1 DFQATT, CDR2 SNEGSKA (reference sequence). The CDR3 DNA reads as TGCAGTGTTAGGACAGGGAACAATGAGCAGTTCTTC. As protein: CSVRTGNNEQFF.

This clonotype was seen only a few times. The chain couples TRBV6-5 to TRBJ1-4, with D maybe TRBD1 (5 bases). The germline gives CDR1 MNHEY, CDR2 SVGAGI. Trimming removed 0 bases at V and 8 bases at J, with 13 bases between. CDR3 size: 15 residues. CDR3 loop: CASSYSRRGEEKLFF. The CDR3 bases are TGTGCCAGCAGTTACTCCCGGAGGGGCGAGGAAAAACTGTTTTTT.

V usage is TRBV12-5 and J usage is TRBJ2-7; perhaps TRBD1 as D (7 bases). Trimming removed 7 bases at V and 2 bases at J, with 15 bases between. The CDR3 contains 14 residues. Germline V gene sequence: CDR1 LGHNT, CDR2 FRNRAP. This CDR3 is CASAPGGFTYEQYF. CDR3 coding DNA: TGTGCTAGTGCCCCAGGGGGGTTTACCTACGAGCAGTACTTC.